A single sample gave rise to the 13 T cell receptor beta chains below, sequenced in a study of blood T cells in healthy people across ages. Sample-barcoded 5' priming and a J-beta primer mix drove a second PCR of about 6 to 12 cycles. In TCRdb, the 5' RACE reads were re-called with MiXCR into one record per CDR3 protein. The sample yields 790,000 or so distinct CDR3 sequences, around 50% seen once. The sequencing sample was made of blood. Receptor source: a man aged 40-49 years in good health.

The gene calls are TRBV4-3 and TRBJ2-7, with D hard to call. V was clipped by 1 base and J by 3 bases, with 10 bases between them. The germline gives CDR1 LGHNA, CDR2 YSLEER. The CDR3 totals 14 residues. The CDR3 reads CASSQVRQNYEQYF. The CDR3 region has the DNA TGCGCCAGCAGCCAAGTGAGGCAGAACTACGAGCAGTACTTC.

The V and J genes are TRBV4-2 and TRBJ1-5; 8 nucleotides match TRBD1. From germline, CDR1 is LGHNA and CDR2 YNFKEQ. The V gene end was trimmed by 1 base and the J gene end by 7 bases; junction bases not matched to a gene: 9. The CDR3 totals 16 residues. The CDR3 region is CASSQGNQGAGQPQHF. DNA of the CDR3: TGTGCCAGCAGCCAAGGGAATCAGGGGGCAGGGCAGCCCCAGCATTTT.

This chain connects TRBV5-1 to TRBJ1-1; no clear D gene. V was clipped by 0 bases and J by 1 base, with 10 bases between them. The CDR3 loop spans 15 amino acids. CDR1 and CDR2 from the germline V gene are SGHRS and YFSETQ. In DNA form, the CDR3 reads TGCGCCAGCAGCTTGGTGGGCGGAGGGAACACTGAAGCTTTCTTT. Translation: CASSLVGGGNTEAFF.

The V and J genes are TRBV19 and TRBJ2-3; perhaps TRBD2 as D (6 bases). The germline CDR1 and CDR2 sequences are LNHDA and SQIVND (reference sequence). Trimming took 2 bases from V and 0 from J, leaving 9 bases between them. The CDR3 has 15 amino acids. The CDR3 nucleotides read TGTGCCAGTAGTATAATAGCGGCTAGCACAGATACGCAGTATTTT. Protein: CASSIIAASTDTQYF.

The V and J genes are TRBV7-9 and TRBJ2-7, with 12 bases aligning to TRBD1. Gene TRBJ2-5 matches the end of the DNA better, so the J call may be wrong. The CDR3 runs to 18 residues. Germline loops: CDR1 SEHNR, CDR2 FQNEAQ (reference sequence). The CDR3 nucleotides read TGTGCCAGCAGCTCTACAACAGGGACAGGGGGCTTCGGAGCGACCCAGTACTTC. Its translation is CASSSTTGTGGFGATQYF.

This clonotype appeared a single time. The V gene is TRBV27, the J gene TRBJ2-1, with 13 bases matching TRBD2. J gave up 6 bases and V 5 bases, and 13 bases lay outside the gene matches. This CDR3 has 18 amino acids. CDR1 and CDR2 from the germline V gene are MNHEY and SMNVEV (reference sequence). CDR3 DNA: TGTGCCAGCAGTCTCCTACCCCTGACTAGCGGGAGGCCCAATGAGCAGTTCTTC. It specifies CASSLLPLTSGRPNEQFF.

The chain is built from TRBV11-2 and TRBJ2-3; D unclear. The CDR3 extends over 18 amino acids. CDR1 SGHAT and CDR2 FQNNGV come from the germline V gene. Trimming took off 0 bases at V and 2 bases at J, with 18 bases between the two ends. The DNA for the CDR3 is TGTGCCAGCAGCTTAGATCTCGGCGCAGATGAGCTCACAGATACGCAGTATTTT. Translation: CASSLDLGADELTDTQYF.

The chain combines TRBV30 with TRBJ1-2; TRBD1 might be the D (6 bases). V dropped 3 bases and J dropped 4 bases, with 12 bases sitting between them. CDR1 and CDR2 (germline): GTSNPN, SVGIG (reference sequence). CDR3 length: 13 residues. The CDR3 coding sequence is TGTGCCTGGAGAGAGGACAGTCTCTATGGCTACACCTTC. As protein: CAWREDSLYGYTF.

This clonotype was recorded a few times. The chain combines TRBV28 with TRBJ2-7, with D possibly being TRBD1 or TRBD2 (5 bases each). The V end lost 4 bases, the J end lost 2 bases, and 21 bases lay between the germline ends. CDR3 length equals 17 residues. Looked up from germline, CDR1 is MDHEN and CDR2 is SYDVKM. CDR3 coding DNA: TGTGCCAGCAGTTCAGCACCATCGGGACCAGCAACCTACGAGCAGTACTTC. Translation gives CASSSAPSGPATYEQYF.

The chain employs TRBV20-1 and TRBJ2-1; D may be TRBD2 (6 bases). This CDR3 comprises 14 residues. Trimming stripped 2 bases from V and 13 bases from J, with 21 bases between. Germline lookup yields CDR1 DFQATT and CDR2 SNEGSKA (reference sequence). This CDR3 reads CSARYTSGGETQFF. The CDR3, as DNA: TGCAGTGCTAGATACACGAGCGGAGGGGAGACCCAGTTCTTC.

This clonotype was picked up a small number of times. This chain links TRBV12-3 or TRBV12-4 with TRBJ2-2; D is unclear. V shed 4 bases and J shed 5 bases, with 14 bases lying between them. The CDR3 is made up of 15 amino acids. CDR3 amino acids: CASSSAAVPTGELFF. The CDR3 DNA reads TGTGCCAGCAGTTCGGCCGCGGTACCTACCGGGGAGCTGTTTTTT.

The chain carries TRBV3-1 and TRBJ2-7; 8 nucleotides match TRBD2. The V gene end was trimmed by 1 base and the J gene end by 6 bases; junction bases not matched to a gene: 8. The CDR3 has 15 amino acids. CDR1 and CDR2 from the germline V gene are LGHDT and YNNKEL (reference sequence). CDR3 in amino acids: CASSQATGGTFEQYF. In nucleotides, the CDR3 is TGTGCCAGCAGCCAAGCTACGGGGGGGACTTTCGAGCAGTACTTC.

This sequence joins TRBV20-1 and TRBJ2-7; TRBD2 matches at 8 bases. The CDR3 loop spans 16 amino acids. With 6 bases clipped from V and 6 bases from J, the junction kept 19 bases outside the gene matches. Germline V gene lookup returns CDR1 DFQATT and CDR2 SNEGSKA (reference sequence). CDR3 loop: CSAIAGNSGTRFEQYF. The DNA for the CDR3 is TGCAGTGCAATAGCAGGGAACTCCGGGACTAGGTTCGAGCAGTACTTC.